The rows below give T cell receptor beta chains drawn from one sample of a study of cytomegalovirus exposure and HLA in healthy donors. The protocol was immunoSEQ multiplex PCR, while the TCRdb copy is restricted to in-frame clones and leaves out a portion. This sample's clone table lists around 65,000 clones. The sample comprised PBMCs. The receptors were gathered from a boy aged 5 to 17 in good health and CMV-seronegative. CDR3s include the opening cysteine and the closing phenylalanine or tryptophan. Fields, in order: D gene, J gene, CDR3 length, V gene, CDR3 protein, CDR3 DNA. The D gene is left open where the match is weak.

D gene: TRBD1
J gene: TRBJ1-2
CDR3 length: 14
V gene: TRBV6-5
CDR3 protein: CARSTDRGGYGYTF
CDR3 DNA: TGTGCCCGCAGTACAGACAGGGGGGGTTATGGCTACACCTTC

D gene: TRBD1
J gene: TRBJ2-2
CDR3 length: 15
V gene: TRBV5-1
CDR3 protein: CASSLEGQGAGELFF
CDR3 DNA: TGCGCCAGCAGCTTGGAGGGACAGGGTGCCGGGGAGCTGTTTTTT

D gene: TRBD1
J gene: TRBJ1-5
CDR3 length: 15
V gene: TRBV7-2
CDR3 protein: CASSLEGTGDQPQHF
CDR3 DNA: TGTGCCAGCAGCTTAGAAGGGACAGGGGATCAGCCCCAGCATTTT

D gene: TRBD1
J gene: TRBJ1-5
CDR3 length: 15
V gene: TRBV30
CDR3 protein: CAWCPGQGGYQPQHF
CDR3 DNA: TGTGCCTGGTGCCCCGGACAGGGGGGATATCAGCCCCAGCATTTT

D gene: TRBD1
J gene: TRBJ1-6
CDR3 length: 15
V gene: TRBV5-6
CDR3 protein: CASSFSGGSNSPLHF
CDR3 DNA: TGTGCCAGCAGCTTCTCAGGGGGATCTAATTCACCCCTCCACTTT

D gene: NA
J gene: TRBJ1-2
CDR3 length: 11
V gene: TRBV30
CDR3 protein: CAWNVVRDYTF
CDR3 DNA: TGTGCCTGGAATGTCGTCAGGGACTACACCTTC

D gene: NA
J gene: TRBJ1-2
CDR3 length: 14
V gene: TRBV30
CDR3 protein: CAWSVTMGGHGYTF
CDR3 DNA: TGTGCCTGGAGTGTCACCATGGGAGGTCATGGCTACACCTTC

D gene: NA
J gene: TRBJ1-2
CDR3 length: 13
V gene: TRBV5-4
CDR3 protein: CASTLTGSYGYTF
CDR3 DNA: TGTGCCAGCACCCTAACCGGGAGCTATGGCTACACCTTC

D gene: TRBD1
J gene: TRBJ1-5
CDR3 length: 18
V gene: TRBV23-1
CDR3 protein: CASSQWGVRGRINQPQHF
CDR3 DNA: TGCGCCAGCAGTCAATGGGGGGTGAGGGGGCGGATCAATCAGCCCCAGCATTTT

D gene: NA
J gene: TRBJ2-3
CDR3 length: 14
V gene: TRBV10-1
CDR3 protein: CASSEQGWTDTQYF
CDR3 DNA: TGCGCCAGCAGTGAGCAGGGTTGGACAGATACGCAGTATTTT

D gene: TRBD1
J gene: TRBJ1-2
CDR3 length: 12
V gene: TRBV10-1
CDR3 protein: CASSTQGAGYTF
CDR3 DNA: TGCGCCAGCAGCACACAGGGGGCCGGCTACACCTTC

D gene: TRBD2
J gene: TRBJ2-1
CDR3 length: 16
V gene: TRBV18
CDR3 protein: CASSPTSGISYNEQFF
CDR3 DNA: TGTGCCAGCTCACCAACTAGCGGGATCTCCTACAATGAGCAGTTCTTC

D gene: TRBD1
J gene: TRBJ2-5
CDR3 length: 13
V gene: TRBV6-6
CDR3 protein: CASSDGQGETQYF
CDR3 DNA: TGTGCCAGCAGTGACGGACAGGGAGAGACCCAGTACTTC

D gene: NA
J gene: TRBJ2-2
CDR3 length: 13
V gene: TRBV6-1
CDR3 protein: CASSDRATGELFF
CDR3 DNA: TGTGCCAGCAGTGACAGGGCGACCGGGGAGCTGTTTTTT

D gene: NA
J gene: TRBJ2-3
CDR3 length: 14
V gene: TRBV19
CDR3 protein: CASSAVLATDTQYF
CDR3 DNA: TGTGCCAGTAGTGCCGTTCTAGCGACAGATACGCAGTATTTT

D gene: NA
J gene: TRBJ2-5
CDR3 length: 12
V gene: TRBV7-2
CDR3 protein: CASSTQGYEQYF
CDR3 DNA: TGTGCCAGCAGCACTCAGGGGTATGAGCAGTACTTC

D gene: TRBD2
J gene: TRBJ2-1
CDR3 length: 13
V gene: TRBV19
CDR3 protein: CASSQLGGDEQFF
CDR3 DNA: TGTGCCAGTAGTCAACTCGGGGGGGATGAGCAGTTCTTC

D gene: TRBD1
J gene: TRBJ2-3
CDR3 length: 16
V gene: TRBV6-5
CDR3 protein: CASSSARTGGEDTQYF
CDR3 DNA: TGTGCCAGCAGTTCCGCACGGACAGGGGGAGAAGATACGCAGTATTTT

D gene: TRBD2
J gene: TRBJ2-4
CDR3 length: 18
V gene: TRBV19
CDR3 protein: CASISTSVYSSGKNIQYF
CDR3 DNA: TGTGCCAGTATCTCGACTAGCGTCTACTCAAGCGGCAAAAACATTCAGTACTTC

D gene: TRBD1
J gene: TRBJ1-4
CDR3 length: 13
V gene: TRBV19
CDR3 protein: CASRIQGAEKLFF
CDR3 DNA: TGTGCCAGTAGGATACAGGGGGCGGAAAAACTGTTTTTT

D gene: NA
J gene: TRBJ1-5
CDR3 length: 15
V gene: TRBV9
CDR3 protein: CASSVDPSSRQPQHF
CDR3 DNA: TGTGCCAGCAGCGTAGACCCATCGAGTCGTCAGCCCCAGCATTTT